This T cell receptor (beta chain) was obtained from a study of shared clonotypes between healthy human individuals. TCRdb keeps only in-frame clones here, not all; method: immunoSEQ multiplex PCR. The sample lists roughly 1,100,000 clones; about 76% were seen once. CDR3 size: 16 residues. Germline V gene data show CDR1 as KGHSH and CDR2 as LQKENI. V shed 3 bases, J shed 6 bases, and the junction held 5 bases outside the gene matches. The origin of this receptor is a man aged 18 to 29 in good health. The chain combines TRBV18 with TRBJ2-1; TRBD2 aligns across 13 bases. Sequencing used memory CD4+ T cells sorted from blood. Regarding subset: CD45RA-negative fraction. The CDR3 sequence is CASSPGLAGVSNEQFF. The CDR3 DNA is TGTGCCAGCTCACCCGGACTAGCGGGAGTCTCCAATGAGCAGTTCTTC.